One sample yielded the 25 T cell receptor beta chains listed below, sequenced in a study of T cell repertoires in cytomegalovirus infection. TCRdb re-called the reads with MiXCR, one entry per CDR3 protein. The table lists 630,000 or so distinct CDR3 sequences, approximately 25% of them singletons. The specimen was CD8+ T cells from PBMCs. Receptors originate from a human donor in good health (CMV status not recorded). Some clones in this sample may be carry-over from other donors' samples.

This clonotype was observed a few times. The chain has TRBV20-1 and TRBJ2-7; D perhaps matches TRBD2 (6 bases). Germline loops: CDR1 DFQATT, CDR2 SNEGSKA (reference sequence). CDR3 length: 15 residues. The germline V and J ends were trimmed by 0 bases and 6 bases, with 18 bases remaining between them. The CDR3 region is CSARERELATLEQYF. The DNA of the CDR3 is TGCAGTGCTAGAGAGCGGGAATTGGCTACCCTCGAGCAGTACTTC.

Comments on this clonotype: It may be a read error: a sequence one base away is much more abundant. The rearrangement uses TRBV7-9 and TRBJ2-1; D not certain. Germline CDR1 and CDR2: SEHNR and FQNEAQ (reference sequence). Trimming shortened V by 5 bases and J by 5 bases, and 19 bases separated the two germline ends. The length of the CDR3 is 16 residues. The CDR3 DNA sequence: TGTGCCAGCAGCGCGTCGTCCGTCGCTGGGAACAATGAGCAGTTCTTC. Protein: CASSASSVAGNNEQFF.

This clonotype was observed many times. The chain recombines TRBV6-2 or TRBV6-3 with TRBJ2-1; D is perhaps TRBD2 (6 bases). CDR1 and CDR2 (germline): MNHEY, SVGEGT. The CDR3 is 15 residues long. With 4 bases removed from V and 7 bases from J, the gap between germline ends came to 17 bases. The CDR3 reads CASSWGTPQANEQFF. CDR3 DNA: TGTGCCAGCAGTTGGGGGACTCCTCAGGCAAATGAGCAGTTCTTC.

The V and J genes are TRBV29-1 and TRBJ1-1; D ambiguous. Between the trimmed V and J ends, which lost 5 bases and 0 bases, there was a span of 16 bases. Germline CDR1 and CDR2: SQVTM and ANQGSEA. This CDR3 spans 15 amino acids. CDR3 in DNA: TGCAGCGTTTTTTCTGACGTCGTAATGAACACTGAAGCTTTCTTT. The encoded protein is CSVFSDVVMNTEAFF.

This clonotype has only one observation. This chain uses TRBV29-1 with TRBJ2-5; the D gene is possibly TRBD2 (7 bases). The length of the CDR3 is 15 residues. Germline V lookup: CDR1 SQVTM, CDR2 ANQGSEA. Trimming left V 0 bases short and J 0 bases short, with 11 bases between. The CDR3 protein is CSVEEGGGYQETQYF. Here the CDR3 DNA reads TGCAGCGTTGAAGAGGGAGGGGGGTACCAAGAGACCCAGTACTTC.

This clonotype was observed once. The gene calls are TRBV10-3 and TRBJ2-1; D is possibly TRBD1 (6 bases). The germline V and J ends were trimmed by 7 bases and 6 bases, with 16 bases remaining between them. Germline assignment: CDR1 ENHRY and CDR2 SYGVKD. CDR3 length: 14 amino acids. In nucleotides, the CDR3 is TGTGCCATCAACCCTACGTCAGGGGCCAATGAGCAGTTCTTC. As protein: CAINPTSGANEQFF.

There are a few counts of this clonotype. The rearrangement joins TRBV6-2 or TRBV6-3 to TRBJ1-5; D unresolved. The CDR3 loop spans 13 amino acids. V lost 7 bases, J lost 6 bases, and 13 bases lay in between. Germline V lookup: CDR1 MNHEY, CDR2 SVGEGT. The CDR3 nucleotides are TGTGCCAGCACCCACGGTAATCGTCAGCCCCAGCATTTT. This codes for CASTHGNRQPQHF.

The genes are TRBV20-1 and TRBJ1-2, with D possibly being TRBD1 (6 bases). This CDR3 contains 15 residues. In germline, CDR1 is DFQATT, CDR2 SNEGSKA (reference sequence). V was cut by 5 bases and J by 2 bases, with 18 bases left in between. CDR3 sequence: CSAPPVGQLNYGYTF. The CDR3 bases are TGCAGTGCTCCCCCCGTGGGACAACTAAACTATGGCTACACCTTC.

This rearrangement joins TRBV12-3 or TRBV12-4 to TRBJ2-5; 7 bases align to TRBD1. This CDR3 contains 16 residues. Trimming at V came to 6 bases and at J to 1 base, leaving 11 bases not matched to a gene. DNA for the CDR3: TGTGCCAGCAGCACTTTTCCGGGACAGAGCCAAGAGACCCAGTACTTC. Encoded protein: CASSTFPGQSQETQYF.

This clonotype showed up just a few times. The chain carries TRBV4-1 and TRBJ2-7, with no clear D. The CDR3 covers 14 residues. Germline V lookup: CDR1 MGHRA, CDR2 YSYEKL. The ends were cut back, 1 base at V and 0 bases at J, with 7 bases in the middle. Written as DNA, the CDR3 is TGCGCCAGCAGCCAAGTTGTCTACTCCTACGAGCAGTACTTC. This sequence encodes CASSQVVYSYEQYF.

The chain recombines TRBV28 with TRBJ2-1; D is uncertain. Deletions cut 2 bases from V and 4 bases from J, with 9 bases between. The CDR3 has 14 residues. Per the germline V gene, CDR1 is MDHEN and CDR2 is SYDVKM. CDR3 sequence reads: CASSLEATYNEQFF. The CDR3 nucleotides read TGTGCCAGCAGTTTAGAGGCGACTTACAATGAGCAGTTCTTC.

As concerns this clonotype: A much larger clone is a single base away; this may be a read error. The V gene is TRBV28, the J gene TRBJ2-4, with D tentatively TRBD2 (7 bases). V dropped 7 bases and J dropped 8 bases, with 21 bases sitting between them. Germline V gives CDR1 MDHEN, CDR2 SYDVKM. This CDR3 region has 15 residues. CDR3 sequence (DNA): TGTGCCAGCAACCCCGGATTAGGGGGGGGATACATTCAGTACTTC. Translating it yields CASNPGLGGGYIQYF. The complete variable domain, with remaining parts taken from reference TRBV28 and TRBJ2-4, reads DVKVTQSSRYLVKRTGEKVFLECVQDMDHENMFWYRQDPGLGLRLIYFSYDVKMKEKGDIPEGYSVSREKKERFSLILESASTNQTSMYLCASNPGLGGGYIQYFGAGTRLSVL.

This clonotype was seen more than once but under ten times. J is TRBJ2-7 and V is TRBV6-5; 9 bases are a match to TRBD1. Unmatched junction bases numbered 12, after V lost 3 bases and J lost 3 bases. The germline V gene encodes CDR1 MNHEY and CDR2 SVGAGI. This CDR3 is 17 amino acids long. The CDR3 sequence is CASSYSGQGRNLYEQYV. DNA of the CDR3: TGTGCCAGCAGTTATTCCGGACAGGGGCGAAACCTCTACGAGCAGTACGTC.

The table lists this clonotype with a few counts. The genes are TRBV12-5 and TRBJ2-1; a weak D match, TRBD2 (6 bases). Trimming took off 1 base at V and 2 bases at J, with 6 bases between the two ends. CDR3 size: 14 residues. Germline lookup yields CDR1 LGHNT and CDR2 FRNRAP. CDR3 coding DNA: TGTGCTAGTGGTTTGGGACTAGCCTACAATGAGCAGTTCTTC. This sequence encodes CASGLGLAYNEQFF.

This clonotype showed up just a few times. This chain connects TRBV7-6 to TRBJ2-3; TRBD2 agrees at 11 bases. V dropped 6 bases and J dropped 2; count of bases not matched to a gene: 4. Germline V CDR1 and CDR2: SGHVS, FNYEAQ. This CDR3 comprises 15 residues. CDR3 in amino acids: CASRRLAGPTDTQYF. CDR3 coding DNA: TGTGCCAGCAGAAGACTAGCGGGGCCCACAGATACGCAGTATTTT. Combining the CDR3 with reference TRBV7-6 and TRBJ2-3 gives the whole variable domain GAGVSQSPRYKVTKRGQDVALRCDPISGHVSLYWYRQALGQGPEFLTYFNYEAQQDKSGLPNDRFSAERPEGSISTLTIQRTEQRDSAMYRCASRRLAGPTDTQYFGPGTRLTVL.

The rearrangement joins TRBV7-9 to TRBJ2-1, with a possible D match to TRBD1 (6 bases). Germline CDR1 reads SEHNR; CDR2 reads FQNEAQ (reference sequence). V lost 1 base, J lost 4 bases, and 14 bases lay in between. The CDR3 is made up of 16 amino acids. CDR3 sequence (DNA): TGTGCCAGCAGCTTAGGGACAGCTCCCCCATACAATGAGCAGTTCTTC. It encodes CASSLGTAPPYNEQFF.

The chain joins TRBV6-5 to TRBJ2-2, with TRBD1 matching over 7 bases. After removal of 7 bases from V and 2 bases from J, the junction contained 13 bases not matched to a gene. CDR1 MNHEY and CDR2 SVGAGI come from the germline V gene. The CDR3 totals 17 residues. Here the CDR3 reads CASTSFPDRANTGELFF. CDR3 sequence (DNA): TGTGCCAGCACATCATTTCCCGACAGGGCCAACACCGGGGAGCTGTTTTTT.

This clonotype appeared many times. The J gene is TRBJ2-7, the V gene TRBV12-3 or TRBV12-4, with a weak D call TRBD1 (5 bases). This CDR3 has 12 amino acids. V lost 3 bases and J 6 bases, leaving 9 bases between the germline ends. This CDR3 is CASSFSRGEQYF. CDR3 nucleotides: TGTGCCAGCAGTTTTTCTAGGGGCGAGCAGTACTTC.

This clonotype has more than one count but fewer than ten. The chain links TRBV12-3 or TRBV12-4 to TRBJ2-7; 7 nucleotides line up with TRBD1. The CDR3 loop spans 14 amino acids. V lost 3 bases, J lost 5 bases, and 7 bases stayed unmatched. This CDR3 reads CASSLSRGRNEQYF. DNA of the CDR3: TGTGCCAGCAGTTTGTCAAGGGGGCGAAACGAGCAGTACTTC.

By share, this clonotype ranks as medium-sized (0.01 to 0.1%). V is TRBV28 and J is TRBJ2-5; D may be TRBD2 (6 bases). Trimming took off 0 bases at V and 1 base at J, with 6 bases between the two ends. CDR1 is MDHEN and CDR2 is SYDVKM in the germline V gene. The CDR3 extends over 14 amino acids. The CDR3 spells CASSLWGGQETQYF. The CDR3 DNA reads as TGTGCCAGCAGTTTATGGGGGGGCCAAGAGACCCAGTACTTC.

This chain joins TRBV7-8 and TRBJ2-2, with D perhaps matching TRBD1 (6 bases). This CDR3 is 17 amino acids long. Germline CDR1 and CDR2: SGHVS and FQNEAQ. V dropped 2 bases and J dropped 4 bases, with 17 bases sitting between them. CDR3 DNA sequence: TGTGCCAGCAGCTTAACCCCACAGGGTCCGATCACCGGGGAGCTGTTTTTT. Translated: CASSLTPQGPITGELFF. Using reference TRBV7-8 and TRBJ2-2 for the parts outside the CDR3, the full variable domain is GAGVSQSPRYKVAKRGQDVALRCDPISGHVSLFWYQQALGQGPEFLTYFQNEAQLDKSGLPSDRFFAERPEGSVSTLKIQRTQQEDSAVYLCASSLTPQGPITGELFFGEGSRLTVL.

As to this clonotype: A much larger clone is a single base away; this may be a read error. The genes are TRBV7-8 and TRBJ2-1; 9 bases match TRBD1. From germline, CDR1 is SGHVS and CDR2 FQNEAQ. This CDR3 comprises 15 residues. The CDR3 here is CVSSSAGGTGNEQFF. The CDR3 DNA reads TGTGTCAGCAGCTCCGCTGGCGGGACAGGGAATGAGCAGTTCTTC.

This clonotype was seen a few times. This chain connects TRBV5-1 to TRBJ2-7; maybe TRBD2 (5 bases). Germline V lookup: CDR1 SGHRS, CDR2 YFSETQ. Trimming shortened V by 4 bases and J by 0 bases, and 11 bases separated the two germline ends. The CDR3 sequence is 14 residues long. CDR3 region: CASSPSGFSYEQYF. For the CDR3, the DNA is TGCGCCAGCAGCCCCAGCGGATTCTCCTACGAGCAGTACTTC.

This clonotype was seen more than once but under ten times. This rearrangement joins TRBV9 to TRBJ2-1; the match to TRBD2 covers 10 bases. V trimming: 0 bases; J trimming: 3 bases; junction bases outside the gene matches: 3. The CDR3 has 16 amino acids. Germline loops: CDR1 SGDLS, CDR2 YYNGEE. The CDR3 region is CASSVVSGGNYNEQFF. The DNA of the CDR3 is TGTGCCAGCAGCGTAGTTAGCGGGGGGAACTACAATGAGCAGTTCTTC.

The chain is built from TRBV20-1 and TRBJ1-6; D perhaps matches TRBD1 (5 bases). CDR3 length: 16 residues. The germline V gene has CDR1 DFQATT and CDR2 SNEGSKA (reference sequence). V lost 5 bases and J lost 7, with 21 bases in between. The CDR3 sequence is CSAVHPGYPHNSPLHF. DNA for the CDR3: TGCAGTGCTGTCCATCCAGGGTATCCCCACAATTCACCCCTCCACTTT.